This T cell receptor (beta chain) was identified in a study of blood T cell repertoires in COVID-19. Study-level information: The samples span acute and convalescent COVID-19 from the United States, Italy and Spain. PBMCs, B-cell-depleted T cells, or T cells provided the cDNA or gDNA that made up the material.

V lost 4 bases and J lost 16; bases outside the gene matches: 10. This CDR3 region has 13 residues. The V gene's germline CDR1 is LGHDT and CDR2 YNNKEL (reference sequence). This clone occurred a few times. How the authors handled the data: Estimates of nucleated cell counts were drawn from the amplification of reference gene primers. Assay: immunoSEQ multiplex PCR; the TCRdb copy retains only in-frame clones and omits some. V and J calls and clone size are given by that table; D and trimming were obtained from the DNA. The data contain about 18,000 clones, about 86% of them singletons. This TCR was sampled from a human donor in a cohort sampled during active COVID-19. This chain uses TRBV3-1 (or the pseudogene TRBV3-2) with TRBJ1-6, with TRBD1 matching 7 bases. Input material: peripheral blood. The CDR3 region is CASSPVQGRVLHF. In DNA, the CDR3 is TGTGCCAGCAGCCCCGTACAGGGGAGAGTTCTCCACTTT.